This paragraph covers one TCR beta chain sequence. Before being chosen for sequencing, patients had shown CD8+CD57+ cell expansion by flow cytometry. The patients all had a severe acquired aplastic anemia diagnosis. No therapy was given to patients before blood sampling. This sample is part of a study of CD8+CD57+ T cells in acquired aplastic anemia. On the study more broadly: Sorted cells (CD4+ and CD8+) yielded DNA amounts that averaged approximately 3.2 ug.

The template for TCR beta VDJ and CDR3 sequence profiling was genomic DNA. TCRdb reprocessed the reads via MiXCR and lists one record per CDR3 protein. The profile shows under 200,000 distinct CDR3 sequences, approximately 48% of them singletons. Losses at the gene ends were 4 bases for V and 3 bases for J; bases not matched to a gene: 5. Germline V lookup: CDR1 SGDLS, CDR2 YYNGEE. The CDR3 runs 15 residues. The sequenced sample was sorted CD4+, CD8+, or CD8+CD57+ T cells (not recorded which) from PBMCs. The receptor's source is a human donor with aplastic anemia. The chain employs TRBV9 and TRBJ1-4; 8 positions agree with TRBD1. This CDR3 reads CASSYRTGPNEKLFF. The CDR3 bases are TGTGCCAGCAGCTATCGGACAGGGCCTAATGAAAAACTGTTTTTT.